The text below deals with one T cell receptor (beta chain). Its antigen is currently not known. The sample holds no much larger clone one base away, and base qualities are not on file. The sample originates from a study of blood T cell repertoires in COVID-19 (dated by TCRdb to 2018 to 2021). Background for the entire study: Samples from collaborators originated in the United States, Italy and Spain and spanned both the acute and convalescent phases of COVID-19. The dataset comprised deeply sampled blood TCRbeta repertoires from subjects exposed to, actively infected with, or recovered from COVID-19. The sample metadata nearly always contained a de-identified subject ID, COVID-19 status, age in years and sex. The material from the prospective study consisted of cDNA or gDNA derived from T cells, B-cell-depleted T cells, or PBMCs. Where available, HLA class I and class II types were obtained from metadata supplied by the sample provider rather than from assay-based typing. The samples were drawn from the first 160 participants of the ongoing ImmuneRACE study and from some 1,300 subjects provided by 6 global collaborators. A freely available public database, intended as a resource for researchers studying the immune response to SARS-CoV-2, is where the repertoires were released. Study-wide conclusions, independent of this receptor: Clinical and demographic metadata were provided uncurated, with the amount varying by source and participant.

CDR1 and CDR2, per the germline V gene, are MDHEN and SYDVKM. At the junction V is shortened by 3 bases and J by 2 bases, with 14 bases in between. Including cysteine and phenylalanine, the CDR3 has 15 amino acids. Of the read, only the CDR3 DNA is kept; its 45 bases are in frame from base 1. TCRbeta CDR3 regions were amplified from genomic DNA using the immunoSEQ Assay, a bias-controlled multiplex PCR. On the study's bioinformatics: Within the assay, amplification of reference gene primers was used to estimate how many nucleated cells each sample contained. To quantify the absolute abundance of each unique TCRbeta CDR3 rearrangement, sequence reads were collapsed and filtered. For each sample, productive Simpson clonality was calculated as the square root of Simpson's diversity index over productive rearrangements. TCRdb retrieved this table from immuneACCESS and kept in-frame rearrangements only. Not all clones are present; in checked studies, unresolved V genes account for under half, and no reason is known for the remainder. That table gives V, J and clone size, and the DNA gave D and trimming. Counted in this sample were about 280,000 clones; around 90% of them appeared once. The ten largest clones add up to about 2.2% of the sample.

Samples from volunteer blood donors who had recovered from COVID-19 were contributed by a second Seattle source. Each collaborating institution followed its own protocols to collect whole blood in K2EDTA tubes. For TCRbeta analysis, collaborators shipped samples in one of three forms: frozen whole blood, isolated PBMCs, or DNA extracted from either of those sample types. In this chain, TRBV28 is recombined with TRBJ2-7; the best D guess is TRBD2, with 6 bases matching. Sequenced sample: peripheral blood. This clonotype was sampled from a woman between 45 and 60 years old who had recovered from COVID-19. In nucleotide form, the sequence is TGTGCCAGCAGTTTGGGGAACGGGAGAACCTACGAGCAGTACTTC. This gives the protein CASSLGNGRTYEQYF.